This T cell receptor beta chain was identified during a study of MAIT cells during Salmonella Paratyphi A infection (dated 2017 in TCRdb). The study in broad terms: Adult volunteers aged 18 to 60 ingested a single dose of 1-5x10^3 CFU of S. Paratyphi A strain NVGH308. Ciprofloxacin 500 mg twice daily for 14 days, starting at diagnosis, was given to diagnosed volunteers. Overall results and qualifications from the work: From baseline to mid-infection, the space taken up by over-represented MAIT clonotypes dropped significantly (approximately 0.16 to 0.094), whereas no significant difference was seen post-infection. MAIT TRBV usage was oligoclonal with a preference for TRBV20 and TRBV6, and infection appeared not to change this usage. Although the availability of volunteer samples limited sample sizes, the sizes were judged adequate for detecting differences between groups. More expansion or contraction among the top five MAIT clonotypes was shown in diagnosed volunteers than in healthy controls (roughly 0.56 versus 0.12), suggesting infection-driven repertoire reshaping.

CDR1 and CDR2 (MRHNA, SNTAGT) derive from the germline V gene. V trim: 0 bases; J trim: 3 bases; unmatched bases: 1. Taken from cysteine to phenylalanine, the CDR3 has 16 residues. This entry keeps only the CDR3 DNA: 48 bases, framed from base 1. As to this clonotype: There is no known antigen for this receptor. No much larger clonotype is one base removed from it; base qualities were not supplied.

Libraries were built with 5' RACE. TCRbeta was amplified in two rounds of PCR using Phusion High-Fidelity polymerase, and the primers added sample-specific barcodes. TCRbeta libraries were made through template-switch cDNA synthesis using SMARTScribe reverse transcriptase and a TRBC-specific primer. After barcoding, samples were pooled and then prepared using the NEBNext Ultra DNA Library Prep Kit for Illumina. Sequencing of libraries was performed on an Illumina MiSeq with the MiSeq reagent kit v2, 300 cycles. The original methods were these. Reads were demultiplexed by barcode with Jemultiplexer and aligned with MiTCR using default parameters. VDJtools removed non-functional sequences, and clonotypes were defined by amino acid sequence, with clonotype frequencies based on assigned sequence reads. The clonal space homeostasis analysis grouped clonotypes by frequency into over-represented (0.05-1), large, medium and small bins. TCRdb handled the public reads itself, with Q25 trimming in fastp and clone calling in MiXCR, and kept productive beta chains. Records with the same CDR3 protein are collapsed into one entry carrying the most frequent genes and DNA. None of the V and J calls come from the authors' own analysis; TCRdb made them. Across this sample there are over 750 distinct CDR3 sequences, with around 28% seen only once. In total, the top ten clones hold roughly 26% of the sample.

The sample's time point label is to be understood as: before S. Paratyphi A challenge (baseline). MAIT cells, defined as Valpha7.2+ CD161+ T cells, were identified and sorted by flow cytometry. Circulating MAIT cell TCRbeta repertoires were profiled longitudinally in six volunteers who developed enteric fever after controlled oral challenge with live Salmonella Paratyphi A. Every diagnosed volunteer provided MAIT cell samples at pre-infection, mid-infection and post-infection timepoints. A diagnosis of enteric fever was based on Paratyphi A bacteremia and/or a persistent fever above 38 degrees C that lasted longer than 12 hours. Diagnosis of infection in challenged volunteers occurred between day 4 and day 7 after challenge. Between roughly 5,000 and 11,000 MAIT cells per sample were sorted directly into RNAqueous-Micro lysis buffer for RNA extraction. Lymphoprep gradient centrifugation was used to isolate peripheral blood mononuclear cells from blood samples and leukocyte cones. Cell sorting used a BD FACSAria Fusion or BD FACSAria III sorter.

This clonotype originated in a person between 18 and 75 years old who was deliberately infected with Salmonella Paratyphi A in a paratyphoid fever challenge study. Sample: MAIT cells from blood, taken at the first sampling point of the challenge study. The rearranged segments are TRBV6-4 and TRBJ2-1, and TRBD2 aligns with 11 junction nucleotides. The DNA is TGTGCCAGCAGTGACTCGACTAGCGGGGACTACAATGAGCAGTTCTTC. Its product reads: CASSDSTSGDYNEQFF.